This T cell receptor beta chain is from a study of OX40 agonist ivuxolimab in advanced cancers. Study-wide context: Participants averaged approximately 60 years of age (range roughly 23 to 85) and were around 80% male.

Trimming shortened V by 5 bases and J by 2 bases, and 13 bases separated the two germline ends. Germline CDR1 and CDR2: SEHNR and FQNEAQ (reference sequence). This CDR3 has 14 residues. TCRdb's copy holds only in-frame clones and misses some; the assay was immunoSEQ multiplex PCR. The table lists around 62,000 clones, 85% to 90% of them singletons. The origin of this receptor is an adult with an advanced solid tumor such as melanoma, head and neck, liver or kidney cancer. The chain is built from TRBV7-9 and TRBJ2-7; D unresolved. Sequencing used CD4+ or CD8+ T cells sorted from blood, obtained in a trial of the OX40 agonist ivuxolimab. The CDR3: CASSHEKQTYEQYF. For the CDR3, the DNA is TGTGCCAGCAGCCACGAGAAACAGACCTACGAGCAGTACTTC.